This TCR beta chain was retrieved from a study of HIV-infected patients and healthy controls. All unsorted peripheral T cells were captured because whole blood was used without fractionation. Reverse transcription used 450 to 550 ng RNA and constant-region primers for alpha and beta. Separate chain-specific third strand synthesis with multiplexing indices produced the alpha and beta libraries. TCRdb re-analysed the 5' RACE reads in MiXCR, keeping a single row per CDR3 protein. The sample lists roughly 22,000 distinct CDR3 sequences, about 8.5% occurring once. This clonotype has a count of ten or more. There are 14 residues in the CDR3. The germline gives CDR1 ENHRY, CDR2 SYGVKD. The germline V and J ends were trimmed by 7 bases and 4 bases, with 13 bases remaining between them.

This TCR was sampled from an adult in good health. V gene TRBV10-3 combines with J gene TRBJ2-2; a weak D match, TRBD2 (5 bases). The source material was blood. The CDR3 loop is CAIMRPSSTGELFF. CDR3 coding DNA: TGTGCCATCATGCGCCCTAGCAGCACCGGGGAGCTGTTTTTT.